Listed below are T cell receptor beta chains from one sample, sequenced in a study of neurological immune-mediated disorders. TCRdb analysed the 5' RACE reads with MiXCR anew, one entry per CDR3 protein. The profile shows 55,000 to 60,000 distinct CDR3 sequences, under 4.5% of them singletons. Sequenced sample: PBMCs. The receptors were gathered from a woman aged 25-40 years with multiple sclerosis. Both conserved end residues are part of each CDR3. Each record gives: D gene, J gene, clone size, V gene, CDR3 protein, CDR3 DNA. D genes are given only for firm matches. Part of the rows lack a size; the others show once, few, many or a class for expanded clones.

d_call: TRBD1
j_call: TRBJ1-1
clone_size: many
v_call: TRBV5-1
cdr3_aa: CASSLGAGGLNTEAFF
cdr3_nt: TGCGCCAGCAGCTTGGGGGCAGGGGGTCTGAACACTGAAGCTTTCTTT

d_call: .
j_call: TRBJ2-2
clone_size: .
v_call: TRBV5-1
cdr3_aa: CASSFGPSGELFF
cdr3_nt: TGCGCCAGCAGCTTCGGACCGTCCGGGGAGCTGTTTTTT

d_call: .
j_call: TRBJ1-1
clone_size: many
v_call: TRBV20-1
cdr3_aa: CSARGAGAGRGRIRAFF
cdr3_nt: TGCAGTGCTAGAGGGGCCGGGGCAGGCCGCGGGAGAATCAGAGCTTTCTTT

d_call: .
j_call: TRBJ1-4
clone_size: many
v_call: TRBV5-1
cdr3_aa: CASSLTGTNEKLFF
cdr3_nt: TGCGCCAGCAGCTTGACAGGGACCAATGAAAAACTGTTTTTT

d_call: .
j_call: TRBJ1-2
clone_size: many
v_call: TRBV28
cdr3_aa: CASRPGTVKGGYTF
cdr3_nt: TGTGCCAGTAGACCGGGGACGGTTAAGGGGGGCTACACCTTC

d_call: TRBD1
j_call: TRBJ1-2
clone_size: many
v_call: TRBV29-1
cdr3_aa: CSVGQGGVYGYTF
cdr3_nt: TGCAGCGTTGGACAGGGGGGCGTCTATGGCTACACCTTC

d_call: .
j_call: TRBJ2-1
clone_size: many
v_call: TRBV5-1
cdr3_aa: CASSLGGRDNEQFF
cdr3_nt: TGCGCCAGCAGCTTGGGGGGCCGAGACAATGAGCAGTTCTTC

d_call: TRBD1
j_call: TRBJ1-5
clone_size: many
v_call: TRBV20-1
cdr3_aa: CSARPRTGVDTQHF
cdr3_nt: TGCAGTGCTAGGCCCCGGACAGGGGTGGACACCCAGCATTTT

d_call: .
j_call: TRBJ1-4
clone_size: many
v_call: TRBV7-9
cdr3_aa: CASSLGSTNEKLFF
cdr3_nt: TGTGCCAGCAGCTTAGGATCAACTAATGAAAAACTGTTTTTT

d_call: TRBD2
j_call: TRBJ2-7
clone_size: many
v_call: TRBV20-1
cdr3_aa: CSGLRGGLAHSSYEQYF
cdr3_nt: TGCAGTGGGCTACGGGGAGGACTAGCGCATAGCTCCTACGAGCAGTACTTC

d_call: TRBD1
j_call: TRBJ1-2
clone_size: many
v_call: TRBV5-1
cdr3_aa: CASRVDRGNYGYTF
cdr3_nt: TGCGCCAGCAGAGTTGACAGGGGTAACTATGGCTACACCTTC

d_call: .
j_call: TRBJ1-5
clone_size: .
v_call: TRBV20-1
cdr3_aa: CSASPDAAQPQNF
cdr3_nt: TGCAGTGCTAGTCCGGATGCGGCTCAGCCCCAGAATTTT

d_call: TRBD1
j_call: TRBJ1-2
clone_size: many
v_call: TRBV12-3/TRBV12-4
cdr3_aa: CASSPHGTGDNGYTF
cdr3_nt: TGTGCCAGCAGTCCTCACGGGACAGGGGACAATGGCTACACCTTC

d_call: .
j_call: TRBJ1-6
clone_size: many
v_call: TRBV19
cdr3_aa: CASSSAGATKGPLHF
cdr3_nt: TGTGCCAGTAGTTCAGCGGGGGCGACCAAGGGACCCCTCCACTTT

d_call: .
j_call: TRBJ1-6
clone_size: few
v_call: TRBV3-1
cdr3_aa: CASSRGQDYSPLNF
cdr3_nt: TGTGCCAGCAGCCGGGGACAAGATTATTCACCCCTCAACTTT